Listed below are T cell receptor beta chains from one sample, sequenced in a study of post-analysis software for immune sequencing data. TCRdb analysed the PCR reads with MiXCR anew, one entry per CDR3 protein. The sample has around 400,000 distinct CDR3 sequences, roughly 40% seen once. Sequencing was done on a sample of blood. All receptors come from a girl between 2 and 10 years old with multiple sclerosis. Each CDR3 is given with its conserved first and last residue. D genes are given only for firm matches. Part of the rows lack a size; the others show once, few, many or a class for expanded clones.

CDR3 protein: CASSRSVSWNEQFF; CDR3 DNA: TGTGCCAGCAGCCGCTCCGTTTCCTGGAATGAGCAGTTCTTC; J gene: TRBJ2-1; clone size: few; D gene: .; V gene: TRBV3-1
CDR3 protein: CSARVGQQWEPQHF; CDR3 DNA: TGCAGTGCTAGAGTTGGACAGCAGTGGGAGCCCCAGCATTTT; J gene: TRBJ1-5; clone size: few; D gene: .; V gene: TRBV20-1
CDR3 protein: CAGNPQASGGTDTQYF; CDR3 DNA: TGTGCCGGCAACCCCCAGGCTAGCGGAGGGACAGATACGCAGTATTTT; J gene: TRBJ2-3; clone size: .; D gene: TRBD2; V gene: TRBV4-2
CDR3 protein: CSANRLAVYEQYF; CDR3 DNA: TGCAGTGCTAACCGACTAGCGGTATACGAGCAGTACTTC; J gene: TRBJ2-7; clone size: .; D gene: TRBD2; V gene: TRBV20-1
CDR3 protein: CASSLGTGLDYEQYF; CDR3 DNA: TGCGCCAGCAGCTTAGGAACGGGACTCGATTACGAGCAGTACTTC; J gene: TRBJ2-7; clone size: few; D gene: .; V gene: TRBV5-1
CDR3 protein: CASSDQTIDTQYF; CDR3 DNA: TGTGCCAGCAGTGATCAGACTATAGATACGCAGTATTTT; J gene: TRBJ2-3; clone size: few; D gene: .; V gene: TRBV12-3/TRBV12-4
CDR3 protein: CAISDSRGSSYNEQFF; CDR3 DNA: TGTGCCATCAGTGACAGCCGGGGGAGCTCCTACAATGAGCAGTTCTTC; J gene: TRBJ2-1; clone size: once; D gene: .; V gene: TRBV10-3
CDR3 protein: CASSSTGKSSYNEQFF; CDR3 DNA: TGTGCCAGCAGCTCGACAGGGAAAAGCTCCTACAATGAGCAGTTCTTC; J gene: TRBJ2-1; clone size: .; D gene: TRBD1; V gene: TRBV7-3
CDR3 protein: CATSRDLAPGNTIYF; CDR3 DNA: TGTGCCACCAGCAGAGATCTGGCACCTGGAAACACCATATATTTT; J gene: TRBJ1-3; clone size: .; D gene: .; V gene: TRBV15
CDR3 protein: CASSQMSNQPQHF; CDR3 DNA: TGTGCCAGCAGCCAAATGTCCAATCAGCCCCAGCATTTT; J gene: TRBJ1-5; clone size: .; D gene: .; V gene: TRBV3-1
CDR3 protein: CASSPRGGLETQYF; CDR3 DNA: TGTGCCAGCAGCCCACGAGGGGGCCTGGAGACCCAGTACTTC; J gene: TRBJ2-5; clone size: few; D gene: TRBD1; V gene: TRBV7-6
CDR3 protein: CSPGTSANNEQFF; CDR3 DNA: TGCAGTCCCGGGACTAGCGCGAACAATGAGCAGTTCTTC; J gene: TRBJ2-1; clone size: .; D gene: TRBD2; V gene: TRBV20-1
CDR3 protein: CSARLASETQYF; CDR3 DNA: TGCAGTGCCCGGCTAGCGTCAGAGACCCAGTACTTC; J gene: TRBJ2-5; clone size: .; D gene: .; V gene: TRBV20-1
CDR3 protein: CASSYEDSGPGTRYF; CDR3 DNA: TGCGCCAGCAGCTATGAAGATTCCGGGCCGGGGACCCGGTACTTC; J gene: TRBJ2-5; clone size: .; D gene: .; V gene: TRBV5-1
CDR3 protein: CSVGTQGQRYEQYF; CDR3 DNA: TGCAGCGTTGGGACCCAGGGGCAAAGATACGAGCAGTACTTC; J gene: TRBJ2-7; clone size: .; D gene: .; V gene: TRBV29-1
CDR3 protein: CASSSSGGFYEQYF; CDR3 DNA: TGTGCCAGCAGCTCTAGCGGGGGTTTCTACGAGCAGTACTTC; J gene: TRBJ2-7; clone size: .; D gene: TRBD2; V gene: TRBV7-9
CDR3 protein: CVSSDQGTGGRSYGYTF; CDR3 DNA: TGTGTCAGCAGTGACCAGGGGACAGGGGGAAGAAGCTATGGCTACACCTTC; J gene: TRBJ1-2; clone size: once; D gene: TRBD1; V gene: TRBV6-1
CDR3 protein: CASSEPRIYNEQFF; CDR3 DNA: TGCGCCAGCAGTGAGCCACGGATATACAATGAGCAGTTCTTC; J gene: TRBJ2-1; clone size: .; D gene: .; V gene: TRBV10-2
CDR3 protein: CASSLVGGSSEQYF; CDR3 DNA: TGTGCCAGCAGCTTGGTGGGAGGGTCATCCGAGCAGTACTTC; J gene: TRBJ2-7; clone size: .; D gene: TRBD2; V gene: TRBV11-2
CDR3 protein: CASRGDSKNIQYF; CDR3 DNA: TGTGCCAGCAGGGGGGACAGTAAAAACATTCAGTACTTC; J gene: TRBJ2-4; clone size: once; D gene: TRBD1; V gene: TRBV6-1
CDR3 protein: CASSLLQGQRYEQYF; CDR3 DNA: TGTGCCAGCAGTTTGTTACAGGGACAGAGGTACGAGCAGTACTTC; J gene: TRBJ2-7; clone size: .; D gene: TRBD1; V gene: TRBV28
CDR3 protein: CSVTGVAEAFF; CDR3 DNA: TGCAGCGTTACAGGGGTGGCCGAAGCTTTCTTT; J gene: TRBJ1-1; clone size: few; D gene: TRBD1; V gene: TRBV29-1
CDR3 protein: CASSLGGFKTQFF; CDR3 DNA: TGTGCCAGCAGCTTAGGTGGTTTTAAGACCCAGTTCTTC; J gene: TRBJ2-1; clone size: .; D gene: .; V gene: TRBV11-2
CDR3 protein: CASSQEEGSNYGYTF; CDR3 DNA: TGCGCCAGCAGCCAAGAGGAGGGTAGCAACTATGGCTACACCTTC; J gene: TRBJ1-2; clone size: .; D gene: .; V gene: TRBV4-3
CDR3 protein: CSARDSLKRWDTEAFF; CDR3 DNA: TGCAGTGCTAGAGATTCCCTTAAACGTTGGGACACTGAAGCTTTCTTT; J gene: TRBJ1-1; clone size: .; D gene: .; V gene: TRBV20-1
CDR3 protein: CAISESISGTSGGDEQFF; CDR3 DNA: TGTGCCATCAGTGAGTCGATATCGGGGACTAGCGGGGGAGATGAGCAGTTCTTC; J gene: TRBJ2-1; clone size: .; D gene: TRBD2; V gene: TRBV10-3
CDR3 protein: CASRLDSQETQYF; CDR3 DNA: TGCGCCAGCAGACTCGACAGCCAAGAGACCCAGTACTTC; J gene: TRBJ2-5; clone size: few; D gene: .; V gene: TRBV5-1
CDR3 protein: CSASRQAAYEQYF; CDR3 DNA: TGCAGTGCTAGTCGCCAGGCTGCCTACGAGCAGTACTTC; J gene: TRBJ2-7; clone size: many; D gene: .; V gene: TRBV20-1
CDR3 protein: CASSLAMTGVRTYEQYF; CDR3 DNA: TGTGCCAGCAGTTTAGCGATGACGGGAGTAAGGACCTACGAGCAGTACTTC; J gene: TRBJ2-7; clone size: .; D gene: .; V gene: TRBV12-3/TRBV12-4
CDR3 protein: CASSWTGTEYSNQPQHF; CDR3 DNA: TGTGCCAGCAGCTGGACAGGGACGGAATATAGCAATCAGCCCCAGCATTTT; J gene: TRBJ1-5; clone size: .; D gene: .; V gene: TRBV12-1
CDR3 protein: CASSHTKGESYNSPLHF; CDR3 DNA: TGTGCCAGCAGCCATACGAAGGGTGAATCCTATAATTCACCCCTCCACTTT; J gene: TRBJ1-6; clone size: .; D gene: .; V gene: TRBV4-2
CDR3 protein: CASSKETGGWETQYF; CDR3 DNA: TGTGCCAGCAGCAAGGAGACAGGGGGGTGGGAGACCCAGTACTTC; J gene: TRBJ2-5; clone size: .; D gene: TRBD1; V gene: TRBV5-6
CDR3 protein: CSVGKILLGEQYF; CDR3 DNA: TGCAGCGTTGGTAAGATCCTCTTAGGAGAGCAGTACTTC; J gene: TRBJ2-5; clone size: once; D gene: .; V gene: TRBV29-1
CDR3 protein: CASSSSSVRNEQFF; CDR3 DNA: TGTGCCAGCAGCTCTTCTAGCGTACGCAATGAGCAGTTCTTC; J gene: TRBJ2-1; clone size: many; D gene: .; V gene: TRBV5-4
CDR3 protein: CASSPFPRGGDEQYF; CDR3 DNA: TGCGCCAGCAGCCCCTTCCCACGGGGGGGCGATGAGCAGTACTTC; J gene: TRBJ2-5; clone size: .; D gene: TRBD2; V gene: TRBV4-1
CDR3 protein: CASSLGQTNSPLHF; CDR3 DNA: TGTGCCAGCAGCTTAGGTCAGACGAATTCACCCCTCCACTTT; J gene: TRBJ1-6; clone size: few; D gene: .; V gene: TRBV7-6
CDR3 protein: CASSSGTGEYEQYF; CDR3 DNA: TGTGCCAGCAGTTCGGGGACAGGAGAATACGAGCAGTACTTC; J gene: TRBJ2-7; clone size: few; D gene: TRBD1; V gene: TRBV12-3/TRBV12-4
CDR3 protein: CAIGGSGLGSYEQYF; CDR3 DNA: TGTGCCATCGGGGGTTCAGGCCTGGGCTCATACGAGCAGTACTTC; J gene: TRBJ2-7; clone size: .; D gene: .; V gene: TRBV10-3
CDR3 protein: CASSAGNYREETQYF; CDR3 DNA: TGTGCCAGCAGCGCTGGTAACTACAGGGAGGAGACCCAGTACTTC; J gene: TRBJ2-5; clone size: .; D gene: .; V gene: TRBV9
CDR3 protein: CASSLALFEQYF; CDR3 DNA: TGTGCCAGCAGTTTAGCTTTGTTCGAGCAGTACTTC; J gene: TRBJ2-7; clone size: .; D gene: .; V gene: TRBV12-3/TRBV12-4
CDR3 protein: CASSQLAGGSYNEQFF; CDR3 DNA: TGTGCCAGCAGCCAATTGGCGGGAGGATCCTACAATGAGCAGTTCTTC; J gene: TRBJ2-1; clone size: .; D gene: TRBD2; V gene: TRBV4-2
CDR3 protein: CASSGSGVSYGYTF; CDR3 DNA: TGTGCCAGCAGTGGATCTGGGGTCAGCTATGGCTACACCTTC; J gene: TRBJ1-2; clone size: once; D gene: .; V gene: TRBV2
CDR3 protein: CASTLKADYSPLHF; CDR3 DNA: TGTGCCAGCACGCTAAAGGCCGATTATTCACCCCTCCACTTT; J gene: TRBJ1-6; clone size: .; D gene: .; V gene: TRBV6-6
CDR3 protein: CSADSGRTTDTQYF; CDR3 DNA: TGCAGCGCCGACAGCGGGAGAACGACAGATACGCAGTATTTT; J gene: TRBJ2-3; clone size: .; D gene: TRBD2; V gene: TRBV29-1
CDR3 protein: CASSYRDWGGYEQYF; CDR3 DNA: TGTGCCAGCAGCTACCGGGACTGGGGAGGGTACGAGCAGTACTTC; J gene: TRBJ2-7; clone size: .; D gene: TRBD2; V gene: TRBV7-6
CDR3 protein: CSAWRWDRDSYEQYF; CDR3 DNA: TGCAGCGCCTGGAGGTGGGACAGGGACTCCTACGAGCAGTACTTC; J gene: TRBJ2-7; clone size: .; D gene: TRBD1; V gene: TRBV29-1
CDR3 protein: CASSPKPGHTEAFF; CDR3 DNA: TGTGCCAGCAGCCCAAAGCCAGGGCACACTGAAGCTTTCTTT; J gene: TRBJ1-1; clone size: .; D gene: .; V gene: TRBV14
CDR3 protein: CASSLGTGEQYF; CDR3 DNA: TGTGCCAGCAGCCTTGGGACAGGGGAGCAGTACTTC; J gene: TRBJ2-7; clone size: few; D gene: TRBD1; V gene: TRBV5-6
CDR3 protein: CSASPTTWNEQFF; CDR3 DNA: TGCAGTGCCTCGCCGACTACGTGGAATGAGCAGTTCTTC; J gene: TRBJ2-1; clone size: .; D gene: .; V gene: TRBV20-1
CDR3 protein: CSVGAVNREGFGEQYF; CDR3 DNA: TGCAGCGTCGGGGCAGTTAACAGGGAAGGATTCGGCGAGCAGTACTTC; J gene: TRBJ2-7; clone size: few; D gene: .; V gene: TRBV29-1
CDR3 protein: CSVVIMNTEAFF; CDR3 DNA: TGCAGCGTTGTCATCATGAACACTGAAGCTTTCTTT; J gene: TRBJ1-1; clone size: .; D gene: .; V gene: TRBV29-1
CDR3 protein: CASSVRPSGGQETQYF; CDR3 DNA: TGTGCCAGCAGCGTTCGGCCTAGCGGGGGCCAAGAGACCCAGTACTTC; J gene: TRBJ2-5; clone size: few; D gene: TRBD2; V gene: TRBV9